A selection of T cell receptor beta chains follows, all from one sample in a study of vaccination effects on CD4 cells after COVID-19. Using immunoSEQ multiplex PCR, the repertoire was profiled, and TCRdb retains in-frame clones only, with some absent. The sample includes about 79,000 clones, approximately 81% of them seen just once. For these receptors, no antigen is known. Material: CD4+ T cells from PBMCs cultured with HCoV-229E spike peptides, obtained before COVID-19 vaccination. The receptors shown here come from a human donor who received a COVID-19 vaccine. Each CDR3 is given with its conserved first and last residue. D genes are given only for firm matches. The size of a clone is reported for some rows only, either as once, few or many, or as a class for expanded clones.

J,size,D,V,DNA,CDR3
TRBJ2-2,.,.,TRBV5-1,TGCGCCAGCAGCTTCTCCCCGCCGGCCGGGGAGCTGTTTTTT,CASSFSPPAGELFF
TRBJ1-5,.,TRBD1,TRBV9,TGTGCCAGCAGCTCAGGGACAGGCAATCAGCCCCAGCATTTT,CASSSGTGNQPQHF
TRBJ2-2,.,.,TRBV30,TGTGCCTGGCCCGGGACCAAAAACACCGGGGAGCTGTTTTTT,CAWPGTKNTGELFF
TRBJ2-5,.,.,TRBV6-6,TGTGCCAGCAGACAGGGTCAAAAGACCCAGTACTTC,CASRQGQKTQYF
TRBJ1-2,.,TRBD1,TRBV19,TGTGCCAGTAGGGGACAGGGCTATGGCTACACCTTC,CASRGQGYGYTF
TRBJ1-4,.,.,TRBV6-6,TGTGCCACCGGGCCCCAAGAAAAACTGTTTTTT,CATGPQEKLFF
TRBJ1-4,.,TRBD1,TRBV5-1,TGCGCCAGCAGCCCGCAGGGGGCCGGGGAAAAACTGTTTTTT,CASSPQGAGEKLFF
TRBJ1-1,.,TRBD1,TRBV6-5,TGTGCCAGCAACCTACAGGGGGACCCGAGGGATGAAGCTTTCTTT,CASNLQGDPRDEAFF
TRBJ2-3,.,.,TRBV29-1,TGCAGCGTTGAACCTCCAGAGGGGGGAACAGATACGCAGTATTTT,CSVEPPEGGTDTQYF
TRBJ2-3,.,TRBD1,TRBV14,TGTGCCAGCAGCCGACAGGGAAGCCCAGATACGCAGTATTTT,CASSRQGSPDTQYF
TRBJ1-4,.,.,TRBV4-3,TGCGCCAGCAGCCAGGGGCGGGATGAAAAACTGTTTTTT,CASSQGRDEKLFF
TRBJ2-2,.,.,TRBV15,TGTGCCACCAGCAGAGATAACGGACAGAACACCGGGGAGCTGTTTTTT,CATSRDNGQNTGELFF
TRBJ2-5,.,.,TRBV30,TGTGCCTGGAGTTCACCGCCAGGGCGGCGGGAGACCCAGTACTTC,CAWSSPPGRRETQYF
TRBJ1-5,.,.,TRBV7-8,TGTGCCAGCAGCCCCCGGGGGGGGAGTGGACAGCCCCAGCATTTT,CASSPRGGSGQPQHF
TRBJ2-2,.,.,TRBV5-1,TGCGCCAGCAGCTTGGCCGGGGGCAACACCGGGGAGCTGTTTTTT,CASSLAGGNTGELFF
TRBJ2-2,few,TRBD1,TRBV6-1,TGTGCCAGCAGTCAATCCACACAGGGGGCCGGGGAGCTGTTTTTT,CASSQSTQGAGELFF
TRBJ1-3,.,.,TRBV25-1,TGTGCCAGCAGTGACCTATCGAGGCAGGGGTCTGGAAACACCATATATTTT,CASSDLSRQGSGNTIYF
TRBJ2-3,once,TRBD2,TRBV7-2,TGTGCCAGCAGCCGTAACAACCCGGGGACTACCACAGATACGCAGTATTTT,CASSRNNPGTTTDTQYF
TRBJ1-2,.,TRBD1,TRBV5-1,TGCGCCAGCAGCCAAACACAGGGGGCGACAGTCGGCTACACCTTC,CASSQTQGATVGYTF
TRBJ1-6,.,TRBD1,TRBV7-2,TGTGCCAGCAGCTTACGCCAGGGGGCGGATTCACCCCTCCACTTT,CASSLRQGADSPLHF
TRBJ2-5,.,.,TRBV24-1,TGTGCCACCAGTGATCGAGGAGAGACCCAGTACTTC,CATSDRGETQYF
TRBJ1-4,.,TRBD1,TRBV4-1,TGCGCCAGCAGCCAAGGGTACAGGGGGTTTAATGAAAAACTGTTTTTT,CASSQGYRGFNEKLFF
TRBJ2-1,few,TRBD1,TRBV7-2,TGTGCCAGCAGCTTATGGTTCTTTGGACAGGGCCGGGACAATGAGCAGTTCTTC,CASSLWFFGQGRDNEQFF
TRBJ1-2,.,.,TRBV19,TGTGCCAGTAGTATAAGCCTCGGGGGGCACTATGGCTACACCTTC,CASSISLGGHYGYTF
TRBJ2-1,once,.,TRBV24-1,TGTGCCACCAGTGCCTCAATTGGGGCAGGGATCCGCAATGAGCAGTTCTTC,CATSASIGAGIRNEQFF
TRBJ1-5,.,.,TRBV9,TGTGCCAGCAGCGGGGTGAGCAATCAGCCCCAGCATTTT,CASSGVSNQPQHF
TRBJ1-2,.,TRBD1,TRBV28,TGTGCCAGCAGGGGGAGACAGGGAAACAACTATGGCTACACCTTC,CASRGRQGNNYGYTF